These 9 T cell receptor beta chains came from one sample sequenced in a study of cytomegalovirus exposure and HLA in healthy donors. 60 Vbeta and 13 Jbeta primers were used in PCR. Sequencing was performed with immunoSEQ multiplex PCR; in TCRdb, only in-frame clones are kept and a portion is missing. The sample has 160,000 or so clones; 86% are singletons. The sequenced material came from PBMCs. All receptors come from a woman aged 18-29 years in good health and CMV-seronegative.

The rearrangement uses TRBV19 and TRBJ1-5; 8 bases match TRBD1. J lost 5 bases, V lost 6 bases, and 12 bases had no gene match. Germline values: CDR1 LNHDA, CDR2 SQIVND (reference sequence). The CDR3 is 16 amino acids. The CDR3 DNA follows: TGTGCCAGTAGCCTTTACGGGACAGGACCGGATCAGCCCCAGCATTTT. It translates to CASSLYGTGPDQPQHF.

The chain combines TRBV27 with TRBJ2-5; 7 bases align to TRBD1. The J segment lost 1 base and the V segment lost 5 bases, leaving 10 bases of the junction unmatched. Germline CDR1 is MNHEY and CDR2 is SMNVEV (reference sequence). This CDR3 has 16 amino acids. The CDR3 sequence: CASSNKDRQGQETQYF. As DNA, the CDR3 is TGTGCCAGCAGTAACAAAGATCGACAGGGCCAAGAGACCCAGTACTTC.

The rearrangement joins TRBV6-5 to TRBJ2-5; D perhaps matches TRBD2 (7 bases). The J call may be wrong; the DNA end is better matched by TRBJ2-7. The CDR3 loop spans 16 amino acids. Germline loops: CDR1 MNHEY, CDR2 SVGAGI. The CDR3 region is CASSSYPLGGAYEQYF. The CDR3 DNA is TGTGCCAGCAGTTCCTACCCCTTAGGGGGGGCCTACGAGCAGTACTTC.

This sequence joins TRBV28 and TRBJ2-7; TRBD1 might be the D (5 bases). Germline values: CDR1 MDHEN, CDR2 SYDVKM. The V and J ends lost 3 bases and 0 bases respectively, with 15 bases between them. The CDR3 runs 16 residues. CDR3 sequence reads: CASSFRLDSLSYEQYF. In DNA form, the CDR3 reads TGTGCCAGCAGTTTTCGCCTCGACAGCCTCTCCTACGAGCAGTACTTC. Supplemented by reference TRBV28 and TRBJ2-7, the full variable domain reads DVKVTQSSRYLVKRTGEKVFLECVQDMDHENMFWYRQDPGLGLRLIYFSYDVKMKEKGDIPEGYSVSREKKERFSLILESASTNQTSMYLCASSFRLDSLSYEQYFGPGTRLTVT.

The rearrangement joins TRBV27 to TRBJ2-2, with 13 nucleotides matching TRBD2. Germline lookup yields CDR1 MNHEY and CDR2 SMNVEV (reference sequence). CDR3 length equals 17 residues. V lost 7 bases, J lost 1 base, and 6 bases stayed unmatched. The CDR3 coding sequence is TGTGCCAGCACCCCACTAGCGGGGGGGAGGAACACCGGGGAGCTGTTTTTT. This codes for CASTPLAGGRNTGELFF.

This sequence joins TRBV4-1 and TRBJ2-7; 7 bases align to TRBD2. Germline CDR1 and CDR2: MGHRA and YSYEKL. This CDR3 spans 15 amino acids. V lost 0 bases, J lost 1 base, and 3 bases stayed unmatched. CDR3 region: CASSQEQRGSYEQYF. The CDR3 DNA is TGCGCCAGCAGCCAAGAGCAGCGGGGTTCCTACGAGCAGTACTTC.

The chain links TRBV5-1 to TRBJ1-2; D remains ambiguous. Trimming shortened V by 0 bases and J by 4 bases, and 10 bases separated the two germline ends. The CDR3 length is 14 residues. Germline V CDR1 and CDR2: SGHRS, YFSETQ. DNA of the CDR3: TGCGCCAGCAGCTTGGAGTCCGGGTTCTATGGCTACACCTTC. Protein: CASSLESGFYGYTF.

This clone was counted only a few times. The V and J genes are TRBV2 and TRBJ1-1; D call uncertain. The CDR3 has 14 amino acids. Germline CDR1 is SNHLY and CDR2 is FYNNEI. Trimming left V 1 base short and J 1 base short, with 7 bases between. The CDR3, as DNA: TGTGCCAGCAGTGAAGGACGAGGGAACACTGAAGCTTTCTTT. Translated, it gives CASSEGRGNTEAFF.

Remarks on this clone: Other DNA sequences in the sample encode the same CDR3. The rearrangement uses TRBV10-3 and TRBJ2-5; 9 bases line up with TRBD2. The germline gives CDR1 ENHRY, CDR2 SYGVKD. V gave up 11 bases and J gave up 5 bases; unmatched junction bases: 0. The CDR3 has 10 residues. The CDR3 sequence is CAAGGETQYF. The CDR3 bases are TGTGCCGCGGGGGGGGAGACCCAGTACTTC.